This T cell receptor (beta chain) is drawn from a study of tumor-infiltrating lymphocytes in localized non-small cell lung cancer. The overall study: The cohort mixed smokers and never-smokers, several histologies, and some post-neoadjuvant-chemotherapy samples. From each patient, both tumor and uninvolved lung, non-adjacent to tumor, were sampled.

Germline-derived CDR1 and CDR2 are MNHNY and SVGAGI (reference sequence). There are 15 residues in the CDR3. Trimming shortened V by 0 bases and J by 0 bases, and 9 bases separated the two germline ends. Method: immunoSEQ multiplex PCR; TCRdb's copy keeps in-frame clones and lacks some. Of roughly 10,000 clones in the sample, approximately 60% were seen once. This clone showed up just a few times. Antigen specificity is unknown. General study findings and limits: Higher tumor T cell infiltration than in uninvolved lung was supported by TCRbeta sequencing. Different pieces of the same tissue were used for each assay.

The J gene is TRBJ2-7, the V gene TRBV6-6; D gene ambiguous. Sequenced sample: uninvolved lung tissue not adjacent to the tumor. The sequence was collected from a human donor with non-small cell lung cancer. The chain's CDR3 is CASSYSPGNSYEQYF. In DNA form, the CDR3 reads TGTGCCAGCAGTTACTCCCCAGGAAACTCCTACGAGCAGTACTTC.